These 22 T cell receptor beta chains came from one sample sequenced in a study of prognosis after radiotherapy for stage I lung cancer. The study amplified the TCR beta CDR3 region from genomic DNA. This amplification was carried out by two rounds of multiplex PCR. Gene-specific primers for each TRBV and TRBJ gene drove first-round PCR. TCRdb reanalysed the multiplex PCR reads using MiXCR and keeps one entry per CDR3 protein. The profile shows under 20,000 distinct CDR3 sequences, around 47% of them singletons. Sequenced material: PBMCs, taken before or after stereotactic body radiation therapy (not recorded which). The receptors were gathered from a donor older than 45 with non-small cell lung cancer.

A word on this clonotype: This may stem from a read error, because a much larger clone lies one nucleotide away. The genes are TRBV5-4 and TRBJ2-7; either TRBD1 or TRBD2 may fit D (5 bases each). The CDR3 has 15 amino acids. The V end was cut by 4 bases, the J end by 0 bases, with 14 bases between. CDR1 and CDR2 (germline): SGHNT, YYREEE (reference sequence). The CDR3 region has the DNA TGTGCCAGCAGCAAGAGGGTGGACATCTCCTACGAGCAGTACTTC. Amino acid sequence: CASSKRVDISYEQYF.

Ten or more counts support this clonotype. This sequence joins TRBV29-1 and TRBJ2-1, with TRBD1 matching over 7 bases. Germline assignment: CDR1 SQVTM and CDR2 ANQGSEA. The J segment lost 5 bases and the V segment lost 5 bases, leaving 12 bases of the junction unmatched. CDR3 length: 15 amino acids. The CDR3 reads CSVKRQGLGDNEQFF. The DNA for the CDR3 is TGCAGCGTTAAAAGACAGGGCTTGGGAGACAATGAGCAGTTCTTC.

This clonotype was observed many times. CDR3 residues: CSARTKGYTF. CDR3 in DNA: TGCAGTGCTAGAACCAAAGGCTACACCTTC. This chain joins TRBV20-1 and TRBJ1-2; D is unclear. The germline V gene encodes CDR1 DFQATT and CDR2 SNEGSKA (reference sequence). The germline V and J ends were trimmed by 2 bases and 8 bases, with 6 bases remaining between them. The CDR3 is made up of 10 amino acids.

A note on this clonotype: One end of the junction varies from germline; a read error may be responsible. The chain couples TRBV6-1 to TRBJ2-2; TRBD2 matches 8 bases. Germline V gene data show CDR1 as MNHNS and CDR2 as SASEGT. The CDR3 runs 13 residues. This chain's CDR3 is CASSTGGRGELLF. CDR3 in DNA: TGTGCCAGCAGTACGGGAGGGCGTGGCGAGCTGCTTTTT.

With respect to this clonotype: A much larger clone lies a single base off, so this may be a read error. V and J are TRBV11-3 and TRBJ2-1; D uncertain. The CDR3 extends over 11 amino acids. In germline, CDR1 is SGHNT, CDR2 YENEEA. The CDR3: CAISSHNEQFF. The DNA for the CDR3 is TGTGCCATCAGCTCACATAATGAGCAGTTCTTC.

In its sample, this clonotype was seen many times. The chain is built from TRBV20-1 and TRBJ2-3; no definite D call. The V end was cut by 3 bases, the J end by 3 bases, with 13 bases between. CDR3 length equals 14 residues. Per germline, CDR1 DFQATT and CDR2 SNEGSKA (reference sequence). CDR3 sequence (DNA): TGCAGTGCTAGTCTCGGATCCGGGACAGATACGCAGTATTTT. As protein: CSASLGSGTDTQYF.

This clonotype was counted ten times or more. V and J are TRBV20-1 and TRBJ1-2; no definite D call. This CDR3 spans 13 amino acids. Trimming removed 2 bases at V and 4 bases at J, with 11 bases between. Germline CDR1 DFQATT, CDR2 SNEGSKA (reference sequence). DNA of the CDR3: TGCAGTGCTAGAAGGCAGTCTAGCTATGGCTACACCTTC. It codes for CSARRQSSYGYTF.

Turning to this clonotype: Relative to the germline gene, one junction end is altered; a read error may explain this. The chain employs TRBV30 and TRBJ1-2; a weak D match, TRBD1 (6 bases). The CDR3 is 11 residues long. The germline gives CDR1 GTSNPN, CDR2 SVGIG (reference sequence). CDR3 in DNA: TGTCCCTGGAGGGGGGTGCATGGCTACACCTTC. It codes for CPWRGVHGYTF.

In this sample, this clonotype is medium-sized (0.01 to 0.1%). The rearrangement joins TRBV6-2 or TRBV6-3 to TRBJ2-1; D unresolved. Trimming removed 2 bases at V and 5 bases at J, with 10 bases between. CDR3 length equals 14 residues. In germline, CDR1 is MNHEY, CDR2 SVGEGT. The CDR3 loop reads CASSYIGKHNEQFF. Written as DNA, the CDR3 is TGTGCCAGCAGTTACATAGGGAAACACAATGAGCAGTTCTTC.

The CDR3 region is CATKQGSSTEAFF. DNA of the CDR3: TGTGCCACCAAACAGGGGAGTAGCACTGAAGCTTTCTTT. The chain uses TRBV24-1 and TRBJ1-1; 7 nucleotides line up with TRBD1. V was pared by 8 bases and J by 4 bases, with 6 bases of the junction left unmatched. Germline lookup yields CDR1 KGHDR and CDR2 SFDVKD. There are 13 residues in the CDR3.

In its sample, this clonotype was seen many times. The chain is built from TRBV2 and TRBJ1-3, with unresolved D. Per the germline V gene, CDR1 is SNHLY and CDR2 is FYNNEI. The CDR3 covers 14 residues. V lost 3 bases and J lost 5, with 11 bases in between. CDR3 coding DNA: TGTGCCAGCAGTGATCCAGGTGCGAGAAACACCATATATTTT. Amino acid sequence: CASSDPGARNTIYF.

At least ten counts were recorded for this clonotype. The chain has TRBV3-1 and TRBJ1-3; D might be TRBD1 (6 bases). Germline values: CDR1 LGHDT, CDR2 YNNKEL (reference sequence). The CDR3 is 14 amino acids. V lost 4 bases and J 4 bases, leaving 11 bases between the germline ends. As DNA, the CDR3 is TGTGCCAGCAGCCCTCAGACAGGCGGAAACACCATATATTTT. It codes for CASSPQTGGNTIYF.

This clonotype was counted ten times or more. A much larger clone lies a single base off, so this may be a read error. The rearrangement links TRBV30 to TRBJ2-2; D gene uncertain. This CDR3 contains 17 residues. V dropped 3 bases and J dropped 3 bases, with 20 bases sitting between them. Germline assignment: CDR1 GTSNPN and CDR2 SVGIG (reference sequence). The CDR3 protein is CAWSLTIVESYTGELFF. The CDR3 DNA follows: TGTGCCTGGAGCCTAACGATAGTGGAGAGCTACACCGGGGAGCTGTTTTTT.

The chain links TRBV28 to TRBJ2-7; the D gene is possibly TRBD1 (6 bases). Germline loops: CDR1 MDHEN, CDR2 SYDVKM. The CDR3 is 16 amino acids. The V gene lost 2 bases and the J gene lost 2 bases, with 16 bases spanning the gap. This CDR3 is CASSLGDIQVPYEQYF. For the CDR3, the DNA is TGTGCCAGCAGTTTAGGGGACATCCAGGTCCCCTACGAGCAGTACTTC.

In this sample, this clonotype turned up many times. The rearrangement uses TRBV27 and TRBJ1-2; D remains ambiguous. This CDR3 is 13 amino acids long. From germline, CDR1 is MNHEY and CDR2 SMNVEV (reference sequence). V was shortened by 3 bases and J by 5 bases, with 10 bases between the two germline ends. The CDR3 sequence is CASSFAAGYGYTF. Here the CDR3 DNA reads TGTGCCAGCAGTTTTGCGGCTGGGTATGGCTACACCTTC.

Note on this clonotype: Germline and junction disagree at one end, which may indicate a read error. This rearrangement joins TRBV5-1 to TRBJ2-5; 9 bases line up with TRBD2. The CDR3 covers 16 residues. From germline, CDR1 is SGHRS and CDR2 YFSETQ. CDR3 coding DNA: TGCGACAGCAGCCGGGGTGCTAGCGGGGAGCAAGAGACCAAGTACTTC. It codes for CDSSRGASGEQETKYF.

The J gene is TRBJ1-3, the V gene TRBV28; no definite D call. The CDR3 has 16 amino acids. Germline V gene lookup returns CDR1 MDHEN and CDR2 SYDVKM. V lost 2 bases to trimming and J lost 3 bases, with 14 bases between them. CDR3 in amino acids: CASSLGRALGGNTIYF. The CDR3 bases are TGTGCCAGCAGTTTAGGTCGGGCCCTGGGTGGAAACACCATATATTTT.

Of note for this clonotype: A far larger clone is just one base off, so this is likely a read error. CDR3 amino acids: CASIYGRFGYEQYF. In nucleotides, the CDR3 is TGTGCCAGCATTTACGGTCGGTTTGGCTACGAGCAGTACTTC. This chain joins TRBV6-8 and TRBJ2-7; no clear D. CDR1 and CDR2 from the germline V gene are MNHGY and SAAAGT. This CDR3 has 14 residues.

This clonotype was counted many times. The chain uses TRBV11-2 and TRBJ1-3; TRBD1 might be the D (6 bases). Germline-derived CDR1 and CDR2 are SGHAT and FQNNGV. CDR3 length: 16 amino acids. Trimming removed 2 bases from V and 0 bases from J, with 11 bases in between. The CDR3 DNA sequence: TGTGCCAGCAGCTTAATAGTAGGGGGCTCTGGAAACACCATATATTTT. It specifies CASSLIVGGSGNTIYF.

There are many counts of this clonotype. The chain recombines TRBV4-1 with TRBJ2-2, with D possibly TRBD2 on 5 matching bases. V lost 2 bases and J lost 2, with 12 bases in between. This CDR3 is 16 amino acids long. CDR1 MGHRA and CDR2 YSYEKL come from the germline V gene. The CDR3 DNA sequence: TGCGCCAGCAGCCAACGATCGGGATTTAACACCGGGGAGCTGTTTTTT. Translating it yields CASSQRSGFNTGELFF.

This clonotype was detected ten times or more. The chain uses TRBV30 and TRBJ1-6; 7 bases align to TRBD1. The CDR3 consists of 14 residues. With 4 bases clipped from V and 7 bases from J, the junction kept 7 bases outside the gene matches. The V gene's germline CDR1 is GTSNPN and CDR2 SVGIG (reference sequence). CDR3 residues: CAWKHRDRNSPLHF. DNA of the CDR3: TGTGCCTGGAAGCACCGGGACAGAAATTCACCCCTCCACTTT. Variable domain in full (rest from reference TRBV30 and TRBJ1-6): SQTIHQWPATLVQPVGSPLSLECTVEGTSNPNLYWYRQAAGRGLQLLFYSVGIGQISSEVPQNLSASRPQDRQFILSSKKLLLSDSGFYLCAWKHRDRNSPLHFGNGTRLTVT.

The genes are TRBV6-2 or TRBV6-3 and TRBJ1-5, with D possibly TRBD1 on 5 matching bases. Looked up from germline, CDR1 is MNHEY and CDR2 is SVGEGT. The CDR3 extends over 13 amino acids. Deletions cut 9 bases from V and 7 bases from J, with 16 bases between. CDR3 DNA: TGTGCCAGTTCTTTCGGGACGGAGCAGCCCCAGCATTTT. It yields the protein CASSFGTEQPQHF.